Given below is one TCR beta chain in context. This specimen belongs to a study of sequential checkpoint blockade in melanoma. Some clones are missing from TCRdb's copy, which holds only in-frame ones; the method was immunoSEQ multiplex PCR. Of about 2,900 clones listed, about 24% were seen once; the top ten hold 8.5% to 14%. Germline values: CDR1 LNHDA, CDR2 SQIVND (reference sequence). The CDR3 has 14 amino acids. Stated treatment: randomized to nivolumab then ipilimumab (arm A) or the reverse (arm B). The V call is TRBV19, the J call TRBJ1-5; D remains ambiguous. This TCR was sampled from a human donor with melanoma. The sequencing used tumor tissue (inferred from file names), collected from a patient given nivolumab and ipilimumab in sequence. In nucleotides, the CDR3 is TGTGCGAGTGGGATCGGATATAGCAATCAGCCCCAGCATTTT. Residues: CASGIGYSNQPQHF.